This entry describes one T cell receptor beta chain. The record originates from a study of blood T cell repertoires in COVID-19. The CDR3 is 15 residues long. Profiling relied on immunoSEQ multiplex PCR, and the TCRdb table lists in-frame clones only, not all of them. This sample carries approximately 200,000 clones, approximately 90% of them seen once, and the ten largest clones take 2.1%. Sequences were obtained from peripheral blood. V gene TRBV12-2 combines with J gene TRBJ2-1; the table's TRBD1 call for D was not verified on the DNA. TRBV12-2 is a recognized pseudogene. The clonotype comes from a man in his 70s with active or convalescent COVID-19. The CDR3 here is CASRTHRGPCNEQFF. CDR3 DNA: TGTGCAAGTCGCACACACAGGGGGCCCTGCAATGAGCAGTTCTTC.